The clone carrying this T cell receptor beta chain was recorded at least ten times. This record comes from a study of blood T cell repertoires in COVID-19. At the level of the study: The United States, Italy and Spain were the sources of the acute and convalescent COVID-19 samples. In each case, the material was cDNA or gDNA derived from T cells, B-cell-depleted T cells, or PBMCs.

Profiled with immunoSEQ multiplex PCR; TCRdb holds only in-frame clones, not every one. This sample has about 68,000 clones, with over 65% found just once. What was sequenced was peripheral blood. The receptor was derived from a human donor in a cohort sampled during active COVID-19.

The CDR3 here is CASSITGSGNTIYF. In DNA, the CDR3 is TGCGCCAGCAGCATCACAGGGTCTGGAAACACCATATATTTT. The chain employs TRBV5-1 and TRBJ1-3; tentatively, D is TRBD1 (6 bases). V lost 4 bases, J lost 1 base, and 9 bases lay in between. The CDR3 is 14 residues long. Germline V gives CDR1 SGHRS, CDR2 YFSETQ.